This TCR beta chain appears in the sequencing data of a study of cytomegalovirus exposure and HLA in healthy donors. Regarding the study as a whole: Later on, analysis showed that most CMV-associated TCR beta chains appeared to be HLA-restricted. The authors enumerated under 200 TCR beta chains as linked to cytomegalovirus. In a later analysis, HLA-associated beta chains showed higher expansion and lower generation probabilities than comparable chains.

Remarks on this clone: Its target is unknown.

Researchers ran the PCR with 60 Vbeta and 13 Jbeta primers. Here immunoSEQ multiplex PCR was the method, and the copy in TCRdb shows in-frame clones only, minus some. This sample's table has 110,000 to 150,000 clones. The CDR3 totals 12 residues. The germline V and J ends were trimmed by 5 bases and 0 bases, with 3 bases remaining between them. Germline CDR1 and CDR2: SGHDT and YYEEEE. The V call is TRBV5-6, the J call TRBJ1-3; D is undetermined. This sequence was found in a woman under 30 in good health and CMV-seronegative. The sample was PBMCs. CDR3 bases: TGTGCCAGCAGGAGCTCTGGAAACACCATATATTTT. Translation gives CASRSSGNTIYF. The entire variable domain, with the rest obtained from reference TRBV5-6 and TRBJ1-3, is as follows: DAGVTQSPTHLIKTRGQQVTLRCSPKSGHDTVSWYQQALGQGPQFIFQYYEEEERQRGNFPDRFSGHQFPNYSSELNVNALLLGDSALYLCASRSSGNTIYFGEGSWLTVV.